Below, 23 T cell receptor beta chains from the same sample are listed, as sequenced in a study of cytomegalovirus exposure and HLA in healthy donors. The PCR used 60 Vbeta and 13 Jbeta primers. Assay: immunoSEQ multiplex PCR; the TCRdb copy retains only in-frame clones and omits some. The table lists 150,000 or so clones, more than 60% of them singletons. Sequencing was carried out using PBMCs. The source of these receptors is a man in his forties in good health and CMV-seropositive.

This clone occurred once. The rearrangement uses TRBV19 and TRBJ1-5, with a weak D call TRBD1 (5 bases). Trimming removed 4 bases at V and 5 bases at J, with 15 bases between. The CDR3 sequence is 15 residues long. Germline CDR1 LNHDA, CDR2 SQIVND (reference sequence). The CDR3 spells CASSTGGLAHQPQHF. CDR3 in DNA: TGTGCCAGTAGTACGGGGGGATTGGCTCATCAGCCCCAGCATTTT.

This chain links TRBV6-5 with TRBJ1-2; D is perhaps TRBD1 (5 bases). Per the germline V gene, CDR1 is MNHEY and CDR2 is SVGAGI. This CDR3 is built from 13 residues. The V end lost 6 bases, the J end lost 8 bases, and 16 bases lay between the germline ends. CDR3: CASRSQGLRGYTF. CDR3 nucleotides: TGTGCCAGCAGATCCCAGGGTTTGCGGGGCTACACCTTC.

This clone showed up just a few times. CDR3 amino acids: CASSIDRLWGYTF. The DNA of the CDR3 is TGTGCCAGCAGCATCGACAGGCTCTGGGGCTACACCTTC. This rearrangement joins TRBV6-5 to TRBJ1-2; a weak D match, TRBD1 (6 bases). V lost 6 bases and J 8 bases, leaving 16 bases between the germline ends. Germline-derived CDR1 and CDR2 are MNHEY and SVGAGI. The CDR3 has 13 amino acids.

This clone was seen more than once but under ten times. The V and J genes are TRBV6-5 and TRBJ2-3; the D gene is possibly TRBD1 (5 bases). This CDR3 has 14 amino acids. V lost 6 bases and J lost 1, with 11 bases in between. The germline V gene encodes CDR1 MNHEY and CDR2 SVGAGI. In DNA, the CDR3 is TGTGCCAGCAGGGCAGGGTACGGCACAGATACGCAGTATTTT. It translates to CASRAGYGTDTQYF.

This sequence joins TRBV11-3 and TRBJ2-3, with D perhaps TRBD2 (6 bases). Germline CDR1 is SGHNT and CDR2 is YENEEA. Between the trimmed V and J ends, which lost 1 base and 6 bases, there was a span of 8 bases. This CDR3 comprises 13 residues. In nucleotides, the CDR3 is TGTGCCAGCAGCTTAGTTGGGGGGGATACGCAGTATTTT. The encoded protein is CASSLVGGDTQYF.

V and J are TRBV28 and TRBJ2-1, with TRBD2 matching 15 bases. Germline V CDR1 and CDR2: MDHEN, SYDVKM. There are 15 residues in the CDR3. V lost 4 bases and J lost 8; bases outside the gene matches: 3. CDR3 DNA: TGTGCCAGCAGTTGGGGACTAGCGGGAGGCGATGAGCAGTTCTTC. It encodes CASSWGLAGGDEQFF.

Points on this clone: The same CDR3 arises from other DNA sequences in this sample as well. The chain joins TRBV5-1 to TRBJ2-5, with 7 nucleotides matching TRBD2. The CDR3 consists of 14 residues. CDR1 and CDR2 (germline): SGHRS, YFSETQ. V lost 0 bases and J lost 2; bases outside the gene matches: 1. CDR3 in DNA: TGCGCCAGCAGCTTGGCCGGGGGGCAAGAGACCCAGTACTTC. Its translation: CASSLAGGQETQYF.

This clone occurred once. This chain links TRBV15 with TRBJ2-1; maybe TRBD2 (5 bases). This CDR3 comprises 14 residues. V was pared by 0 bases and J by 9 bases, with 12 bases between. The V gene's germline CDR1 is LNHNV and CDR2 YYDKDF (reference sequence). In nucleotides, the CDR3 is TGTGCCACCAGCAGAGATTCTTCGGGGATTGAGCAGTTCTTC. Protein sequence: CATSRDSSGIEQFF.

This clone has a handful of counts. The CDR3 bases are TGTGCCAGCAGCTTCCGGACTGGTACCGGGGAGCTGTTTTTT. Amino acids: CASSFRTGTGELFF. The chain employs TRBV11-2 and TRBJ2-2, with a possible D match to TRBD2 (5 bases). This CDR3 has 14 residues. CDR1 is SGHAT, CDR2 FQNNGV, per germline. The germline V and J ends were trimmed by 3 bases and 5 bases, with 10 bases remaining between them. The variable domain in full, completed from reference TRBV11-2 and TRBJ2-2, reads EAGVAQSPRYKIIEKRQSVAFWCNPISGHATLYWYQQILGQGPKLLIQFQNNGVVDDSQLPKDRFSAERLKGVDSTLKIQPAKLEDSAVYLCASSFRTGTGELFFGEGSRLTVL.

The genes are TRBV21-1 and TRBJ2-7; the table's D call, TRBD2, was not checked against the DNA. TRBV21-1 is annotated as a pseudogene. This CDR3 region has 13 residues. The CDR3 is CASSKDERLGQYF. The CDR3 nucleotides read TGTGCCAGCAGCAAAGACGAGAGACTGGGGCAGTACTTC.

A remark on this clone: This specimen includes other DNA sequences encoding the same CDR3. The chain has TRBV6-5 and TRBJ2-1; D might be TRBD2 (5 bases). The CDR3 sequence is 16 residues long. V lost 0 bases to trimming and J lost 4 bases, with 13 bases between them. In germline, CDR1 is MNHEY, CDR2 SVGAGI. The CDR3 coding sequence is TGTGCCAGCAGTTACTCCCCTCAAAGCGGATACAATGAGCAGTTCTTC. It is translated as CASSYSPQSGYNEQFF.

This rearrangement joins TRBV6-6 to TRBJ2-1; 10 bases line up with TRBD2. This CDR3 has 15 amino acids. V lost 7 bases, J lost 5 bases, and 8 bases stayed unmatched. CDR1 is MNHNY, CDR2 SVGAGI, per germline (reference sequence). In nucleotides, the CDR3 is TGTGCCAGCAACCTTAGCGGGAGGCCCCACAATGAGCAGTTCTTC. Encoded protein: CASNLSGRPHNEQFF.

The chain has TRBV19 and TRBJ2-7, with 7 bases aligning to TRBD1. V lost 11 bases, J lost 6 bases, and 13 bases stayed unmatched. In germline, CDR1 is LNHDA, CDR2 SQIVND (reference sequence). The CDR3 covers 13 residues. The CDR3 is CAVSGTEWREQYF. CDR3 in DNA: TGTGCCGTAAGTGGGACAGAATGGCGCGAGCAGTACTTC.

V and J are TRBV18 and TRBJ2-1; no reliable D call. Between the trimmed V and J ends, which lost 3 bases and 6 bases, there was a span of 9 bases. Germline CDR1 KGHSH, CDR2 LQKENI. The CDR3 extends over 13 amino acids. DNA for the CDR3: TGTGCCAGCTCACCCTCCGGTTTCAATGAGCAGTTCTTC. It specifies CASSPSGFNEQFF.

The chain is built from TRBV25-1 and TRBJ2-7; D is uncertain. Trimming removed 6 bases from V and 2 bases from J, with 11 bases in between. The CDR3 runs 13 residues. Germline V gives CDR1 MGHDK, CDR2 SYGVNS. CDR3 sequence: CASRRGSPYEQYF. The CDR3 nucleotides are TGTGCCAGCAGAAGAGGCTCCCCCTACGAGCAGTACTTC.

In nucleotides, the CDR3 is TGTGCCATCAGTGAATTAGCGGGAGGGTTGGACGAGCAGTTCTTC. Translating it yields CAISELAGGLDEQFF. V is TRBV10-3 and J is TRBJ2-1; TRBD2 matches 11 bases. V shed 3 bases, J shed 10 bases, and the junction held 8 bases outside the gene matches. Germline V gene sequence: CDR1 ENHRY, CDR2 SYGVKD. The CDR3 totals 15 residues.

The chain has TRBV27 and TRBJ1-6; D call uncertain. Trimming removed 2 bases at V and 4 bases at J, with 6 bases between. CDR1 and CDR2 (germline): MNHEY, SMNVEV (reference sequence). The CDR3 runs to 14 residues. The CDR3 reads CASSLGRYNSPLHF. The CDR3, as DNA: TGTGCCAGCAGTTTAGGGAGATATAATTCACCCCTCCACTTT.

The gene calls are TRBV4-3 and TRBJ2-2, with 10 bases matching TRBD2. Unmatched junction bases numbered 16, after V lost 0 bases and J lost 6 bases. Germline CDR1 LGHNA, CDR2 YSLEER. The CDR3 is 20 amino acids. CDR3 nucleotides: TGCGCCAGCAGCCAAGAAGCAGTCCAGGGGCTAGCGGGGGAGCCCGGGGAGCTGTTTTTT. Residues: CASSQEAVQGLAGEPGELFF.

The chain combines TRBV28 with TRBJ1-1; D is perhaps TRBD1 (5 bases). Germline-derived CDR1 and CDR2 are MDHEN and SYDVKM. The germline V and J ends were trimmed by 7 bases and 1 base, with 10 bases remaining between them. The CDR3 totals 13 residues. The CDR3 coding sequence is TGTGCCAGCAACCTACAGGAGAACACTGAAGCTTTCTTT. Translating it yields CASNLQENTEAFF.

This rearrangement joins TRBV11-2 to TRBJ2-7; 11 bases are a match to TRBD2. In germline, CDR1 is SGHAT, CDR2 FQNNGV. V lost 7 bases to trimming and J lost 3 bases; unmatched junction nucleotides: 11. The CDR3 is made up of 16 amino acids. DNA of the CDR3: TGTGCCAGCACTTTCTTAATCGGGACTAGCGGCTACGAGCAGTACTTC. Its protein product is CASTFLIGTSGYEQYF.

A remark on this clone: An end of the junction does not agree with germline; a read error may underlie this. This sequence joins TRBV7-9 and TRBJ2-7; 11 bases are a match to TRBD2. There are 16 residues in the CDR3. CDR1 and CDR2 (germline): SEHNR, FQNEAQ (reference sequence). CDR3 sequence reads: CSSSLDLLAGVREQYF. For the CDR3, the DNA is TGTTCCAGCAGCTTAGACCTACTAGCGGGAGTCCGCGAGCAGTACTTC.

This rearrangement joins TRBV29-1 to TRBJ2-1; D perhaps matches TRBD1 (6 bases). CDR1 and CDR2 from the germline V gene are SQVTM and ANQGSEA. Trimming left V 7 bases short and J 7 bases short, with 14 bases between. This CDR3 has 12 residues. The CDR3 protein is CSAEQGRNEQFF. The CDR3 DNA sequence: TGCAGCGCAGAACAGGGTCGGAATGAGCAGTTCTTC.

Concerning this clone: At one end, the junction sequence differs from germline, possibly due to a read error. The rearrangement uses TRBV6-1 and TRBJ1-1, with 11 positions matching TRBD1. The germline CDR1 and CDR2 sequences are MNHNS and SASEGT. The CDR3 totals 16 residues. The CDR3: CAISDRDRGGTSEAFF. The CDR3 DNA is TGTGCCATCAGTGACCGGGACAGGGGGGGTACGTCGGAAGCTTTCTTT.